A single sample gave rise to the 24 T cell receptor beta chains below, sequenced in a study of Ad26.COV2.S vaccination and SARS-CoV-2 variants. Assay used: immunoSEQ multiplex PCR; TCRdb lists only in-frame clones, some missing. The data hold about 390,000 clones, with approximately 92% observed a single time. Sample treatment: 15 to 20 received Ad26.COV2.S at low or high dose, single or two shots; roughly five received placebo; per-sample allocation not given. Day 63 after the first vaccine or placebo injection was the time point for sampling. Sequenced material: peripheral blood, taken in a trial of Ad26.COV2.S vaccine versus placebo. These receptors were obtained from a person aged 18-60 years who received the Ad26.COV2.S COVID-19 vaccine or a placebo.

The chain combines TRBV30 with TRBJ1-5; D is uncertain. Per the germline V gene, CDR1 is GTSNPN and CDR2 is SVGIG (reference sequence). The CDR3 runs 12 residues. V was clipped by 4 bases and J by 4 bases, with 8 bases between them. The CDR3 bases are TGTGCCTGGAACCTGGGGAATCAGCCCCAGCATTTT. Amino acid sequence: CAWNLGNQPQHF.

The rearrangement joins TRBV19 to TRBJ2-6; no reliable D call. The CDR3 has 14 amino acids. The ends were cut back, 8 bases at V and 1 base at J, with 9 bases in the middle. Germline V gene sequence: CDR1 LNHDA, CDR2 SQIVND (reference sequence). CDR3 coding DNA: TGTGCCAGTTTTGGCAGGTCTGGGGCCAACGTCCTGACTTTC. This translates into CASFGRSGANVLTF.

The chain has TRBV10-3 and TRBJ2-5, with 7 bases lining up with TRBD1. This CDR3 region has 15 residues. The germline V gene has CDR1 ENHRY and CDR2 SYGVKD. V was pared by 4 bases and J by 5 bases, with 10 bases of the junction left unmatched. DNA for the CDR3: TGTGCCATCAGTGGGAGAACAGGGGCTGGGGAGACCCAGTACTTC. Protein product: CAISGRTGAGETQYF.

The V call is TRBV9, the J call TRBJ2-1; 7 bases align to TRBD2. CDR3 length equals 17 residues. Germline CDR1 reads SGDLS; CDR2 reads YYNGEE. The ends lost 3 bases at V and 3 bases at J; junction bases unmatched: 12. The CDR3: CASSAMPTSANYNEQFF. The CDR3 DNA is TGTGCCAGCAGCGCGATGCCCACTAGCGCAAACTACAATGAGCAGTTCTTC.

This clone occurred a few times. The V gene is TRBV6-2 or TRBV6-3, the J gene TRBJ2-7; no firm D call. The ends were cut back, 0 bases at V and 6 bases at J, with 15 bases in the middle. CDR3 length: 15 residues. Germline V gene lookup returns CDR1 MNHEY and CDR2 SVGEGT. CDR3 amino acids: CASSYSSHRPSEQYF. The CDR3 DNA reads TGTGCCAGCAGTTACTCATCCCATCGACCCAGCGAGCAGTACTTC.

The J gene is TRBJ2-2, the V gene TRBV2; D might be TRBD1 (6 bases). Germline-derived CDR1 and CDR2 are SNHLY and FYNNEI. The ends were cut back, 6 bases at V and 3 bases at J, with 11 bases in the middle. The CDR3 loop spans 14 amino acids. CDR3 coding DNA: TGTGCCAGCAGGGGGGACATCTACACCGGGGAGCTGTTTTTT. Its protein product is CASRGDIYTGELFF.

The rearrangement joins TRBV5-8 to TRBJ2-7, with D maybe TRBD1 (6 bases). Per germline, CDR1 SGHTS and CDR2 YDEGEE. This CDR3 is built from 14 residues. V shed 0 bases and J shed 8 bases, with 15 bases lying between them. The CDR3 region is CASSLEGRGAKQYF. CDR3 in DNA: TGTGCCAGCAGCTTGGAGGGCAGGGGTGCTAAGCAGTACTTC. Complete variable domain (other parts from reference TRBV5-8 and TRBJ2-7): EAGVTQSPTHLIKTRGQQATLRCSPISGHTSVYWYQQALGLGLQFLLWYDEGEERNRGNFPPRFSGRQFPNYSSELNVNALELEDSALYLCASSLEGRGAKQYFGPGTRLTVT.

The genes are TRBV29-1 and TRBJ1-4, with 7 bases matching TRBD1. The junction had 5 bases not matched to a gene; V was cut back by 6 bases and J by 4 bases. From germline, CDR1 is SQVTM and CDR2 ANQGSEA. The CDR3 length is 13 residues. CDR3 sequence (DNA): TGCAGCGTGCCAGGGGGAGGTAATGAAAAACTGTTTTTT. Residues: CSVPGGGNEKLFF. Together with reference TRBV29-1 and TRBJ1-4, the CDR3 gives the full variable domain: SAVISQKPSRDICQRGTSLTIQCQVDSQVTMMFWYRQQPGQSLTLIATANQGSEATYESGFVIDKFPISRPNLTFSTLTVSNMSPEDSSIYLCSVPGGGNEKLFFGSGTQLSVL.

This chain connects TRBV3-1 (or the pseudogene TRBV3-2) to TRBJ2-1, with 8 bases identical to TRBD2. CDR3 length: 16 residues. After removal of 3 bases from V and 0 bases from J, the junction contained 4 bases not matched to a gene. CDR1 is LGHDT and CDR2 is YNNKEL in the germline V gene (reference sequence). The CDR3 coding sequence is TGTGCCAGCAGCCATTTCCGGGGGGGCTCCTACAATGAGCAGTTCTTC. Encoded protein: CASSHFRGGSYNEQFF.

The CDR3 sequence: CASSRQVAYNSPLHF. CDR3 nucleotides: TGTGCCAGCAGTCGACAGGTTGCCTATAATTCACCCCTCCACTTT. The chain is built from TRBV7-9 and TRBJ1-6; TRBD1 is a possible D gene (6 bases). The CDR3 runs to 15 residues. The germline gives CDR1 SEHNR, CDR2 FQNEAQ (reference sequence). V lost 6 bases and J 2 bases, leaving 11 bases between the germline ends.

The chain recombines TRBV3-1 (or the pseudogene TRBV3-2) with TRBJ1-6; tentatively, D is TRBD1 (6 bases). The germline V and J ends were trimmed by 0 bases and 5 bases, with 20 bases remaining between them. Per germline, CDR1 LGHDT and CDR2 YNNKEL (reference sequence). The length of the CDR3 is 19 residues. CDR3 DNA: TGTGCCAGCAGCCAAGATAGGGGGACCACCGGGTTCAATAATTCACCCCTCCACTTT. Translating it yields CASSQDRGTTGFNNSPLHF.

The rearrangement uses TRBV7-9 and TRBJ2-7; tentatively, D is TRBD1 or TRBD2 (5 bases each). CDR3 length: 15 amino acids. The V gene's germline CDR1 is SEHNR and CDR2 FQNEAQ (reference sequence). Trimming took 5 bases from V and 3 from J, leaving 17 bases between them. CDR3 amino acids: CASSEKTWGIYEQYF. CDR3 bases: TGTGCCAGCAGCGAAAAGACATGGGGGATCTACGAGCAGTACTTC.

V and J are TRBV6-6 and TRBJ2-1; D is perhaps TRBD2 (6 bases). Germline CDR1 MNHNY, CDR2 SVGAGI (reference sequence). Trimming shortened V by 5 bases and J by 0 bases, and 17 bases separated the two germline ends. CDR3 length: 17 residues. The CDR3 protein is CASSQHLEGLSYNEQFF. DNA for the CDR3: TGTGCCAGCAGTCAACATCTGGAGGGGCTCTCCTACAATGAGCAGTTCTTC.

The V call is TRBV5-4, the J call TRBJ1-1; TRBD1 is a possible D gene (5 bases). This CDR3 comprises 14 residues. The V gene's germline CDR1 is SGHNT and CDR2 YYREEE (reference sequence). V was pared by 2 bases and J by 1 base, with 9 bases between. This CDR3 is CASSFPGRNTEAFF. In DNA form, the CDR3 reads TGTGCCAGCAGCTTTCCAGGGAGGAACACTGAAGCTTTCTTT.

The CDR3 reads CASSMKGTAVLLYGYTF. The CDR3 nucleotides read TGTGCCAGTAGTATGAAGGGGACAGCAGTCCTCCTCTATGGCTACACCTTC. The chain joins TRBV19 to TRBJ1-2; the match to TRBD1 covers 7 bases. This CDR3 has 17 residues. The J segment lost 4 bases and the V segment lost 3 bases, leaving 14 bases of the junction unmatched. CDR1 and CDR2 (germline): LNHDA, SQIVND (reference sequence).

The chain employs TRBV6-2 or TRBV6-3 and TRBJ2-6; 11 positions agree with TRBD2. CDR3 length equals 19 residues. The germline V gene has CDR1 MNHEY and CDR2 SVGEGT. Losses at the gene ends were 5 bases for V and 0 bases for J; bases not matched to a gene: 9. CDR3 DNA sequence: TGTGCCAGCAGTGGGCTGATAGCGGGGGGGCTCTCTGGGGCCAACGTCCTGACTTTC. Translation gives CASSGLIAGGLSGANVLTF.

The chain joins TRBV19 to TRBJ1-3; D might be TRBD1 (6 bases). The CDR3 totals 14 residues. Germline V CDR1 and CDR2: LNHDA, SQIVND (reference sequence). With 6 bases removed from V and 7 bases from J, the gap between germline ends came to 16 bases. In DNA, the CDR3 is TGTGCCAGTAGGGCCCCCGAGAGGGGGAACACCATATATTTT. Translation gives CASRAPERGNTIYF.

The J gene is TRBJ1-6, the V gene TRBV18; maybe TRBD1 (6 bases). The germline V gene has CDR1 KGHSH and CDR2 LQKENI. CDR3 length: 15 residues. V lost 5 bases, J lost 9 bases, and 17 bases lay in between. CDR3: CASSLGGDPTSPLHF. CDR3 in DNA: TGTGCCAGCTCATTAGGGGGGGATCCAACTTCACCCCTCCACTTT.

This clone was seen just once. The chain uses TRBV14 and TRBJ2-7; D is possibly TRBD2 (6 bases). Germline loops: CDR1 SGHDN, CDR2 FVKESK. The CDR3 sequence is 12 residues long. V lost 1 base and J 8 bases, leaving 9 bases between the germline ends. As DNA, the CDR3 is TGTGCCAGCAGCCAAGTGGAGGGACAGCAGTACTTC. Translation: CASSQVEGQQYF.

The V and J genes are TRBV3-1 (or the pseudogene TRBV3-2) and TRBJ1-2; no firm D call. The length of the CDR3 is 15 residues. In germline, CDR1 is LGHDT, CDR2 YNNKEL (reference sequence). V lost 2 bases and J 13 bases, leaving 23 bases between the germline ends. CDR3 DNA: TGTGCCAGCAGCCAATGGGCAGCGGATCTTTTTTTTAGCACCTTC. This sequence encodes CASSQWAADLFFSTF.

This clone was seen a single time. The CDR3 sequence is CASSEDATGELFF. CDR3 nucleotides: TGTGCCAGCAGTGAAGACGCCACCGGGGAGCTGTTTTTT. The rearrangement links TRBV6-1 to TRBJ2-2; D gene unclear. Per germline, CDR1 MNHNS and CDR2 SASEGT. Trimming pared 1 base from V and 4 bases from J, leaving 4 bases between. The CDR3 contains 13 residues.

The chain uses TRBV30 and TRBJ1-5; D not resolved. V was trimmed by 4 bases and J by 1 base, leaving 20 bases between them. Per the germline V gene, CDR1 is GTSNPN and CDR2 is SVGIG (reference sequence). The CDR3 has 17 residues. CDR3 sequence reads: CAWIFRAAQTSNQPQHF. CDR3 DNA: TGTGCCTGGATATTTCGGGCAGCTCAAACCAGCAATCAGCCCCAGCATTTT.

The rearrangement links TRBV19 to TRBJ2-3; D possibly corresponds to TRBD1 (6 bases). Germline CDR1 and CDR2: LNHDA and SQIVND (reference sequence). The CDR3 is 16 residues long. Trimming shortened V by 5 bases and J by 5 bases, and 20 bases separated the two germline ends. CDR3 residues: CASSPGAQNAGDTQYF. The DNA for the CDR3 is TGTGCCAGTAGTCCAGGGGCCCAAAATGCAGGAGATACGCAGTATTTT.

This chain uses TRBV19 with TRBJ1-1; D remains ambiguous. Deletions cut 4 bases from V and 1 base from J, with 10 bases between. Germline lookup yields CDR1 LNHDA and CDR2 SQIVND (reference sequence). This CDR3 is built from 14 residues. The CDR3 sequence: CASSTIYENTEAFF. CDR3 coding DNA: TGTGCCAGTAGTACCATTTATGAGAACACTGAAGCTTTCTTT.